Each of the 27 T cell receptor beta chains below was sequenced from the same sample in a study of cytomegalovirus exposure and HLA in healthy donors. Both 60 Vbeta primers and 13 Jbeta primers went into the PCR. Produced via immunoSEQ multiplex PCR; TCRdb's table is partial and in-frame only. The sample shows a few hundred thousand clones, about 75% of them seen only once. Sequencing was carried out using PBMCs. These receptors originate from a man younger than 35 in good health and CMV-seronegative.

In DNA form, the CDR3 reads TGTGCCAGCAGCGAAGGGGTTACCAAAAACATTCAGTACTTC. It is translated as CASSEGVTKNIQYF. The rearrangement links TRBV27 to TRBJ2-4; a weak D match, TRBD1 (5 bases). This CDR3 spans 14 amino acids. Looked up from germline, CDR1 is MNHEY and CDR2 is SMNVEV (reference sequence). The V end lost 6 bases, the J end lost 2 bases, and 11 bases lay between the germline ends.

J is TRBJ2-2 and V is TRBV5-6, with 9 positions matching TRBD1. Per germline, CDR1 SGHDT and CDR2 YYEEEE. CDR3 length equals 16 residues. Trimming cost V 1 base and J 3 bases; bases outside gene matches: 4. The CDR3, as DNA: TGTGCCAGCAGCTTGACAGGGGGCGCCGACACCGGGGAGCTGTTTTTT. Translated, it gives CASSLTGGADTGELFF.

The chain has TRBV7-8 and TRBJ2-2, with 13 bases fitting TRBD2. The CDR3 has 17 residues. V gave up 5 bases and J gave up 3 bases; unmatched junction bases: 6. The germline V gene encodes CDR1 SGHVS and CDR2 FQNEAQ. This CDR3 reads CASSALAGGPHTGELFF. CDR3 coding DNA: TGTGCCAGCAGCGCACTAGCGGGGGGGCCGCACACCGGGGAGCTGTTTTTT.

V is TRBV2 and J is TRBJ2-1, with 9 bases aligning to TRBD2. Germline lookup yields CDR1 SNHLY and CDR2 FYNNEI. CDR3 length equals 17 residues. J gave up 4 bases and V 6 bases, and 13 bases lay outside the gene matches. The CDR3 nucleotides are TGTGCCAGCAGCCCACCCCCGGGACTAGCCGATTACAATGAGCAGTTCTTC. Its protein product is CASSPPPGLADYNEQFF.

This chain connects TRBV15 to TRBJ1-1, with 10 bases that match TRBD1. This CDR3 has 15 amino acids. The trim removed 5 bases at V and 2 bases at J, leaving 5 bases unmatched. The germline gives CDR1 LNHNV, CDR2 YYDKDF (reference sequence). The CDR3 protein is CATSGRDRGNTEAFF. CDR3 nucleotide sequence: TGTGCCACCAGCGGCCGGGACAGGGGAAACACTGAAGCTTTCTTT.

As DNA, the CDR3 is TGTGCCAGCAGTCCGTCCAAGCGGGGGAGGGAGACCCAGTACTTC. This gives the protein CASSPSKRGRETQYF. The chain employs TRBV6-5 and TRBJ2-5; TRBD2 agrees at 8 bases. The V gene end was trimmed by 5 bases and the J gene end by 5 bases; junction bases not matched to a gene: 10. Per germline, CDR1 MNHEY and CDR2 SVGAGI. The CDR3 runs to 15 residues.

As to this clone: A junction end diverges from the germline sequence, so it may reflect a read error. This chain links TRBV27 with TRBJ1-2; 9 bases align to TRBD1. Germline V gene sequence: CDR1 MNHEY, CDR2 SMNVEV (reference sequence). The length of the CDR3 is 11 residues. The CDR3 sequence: CASSSGTGTSF. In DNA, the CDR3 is TGTGCCAGCAGTTCCGGGACAGGGACATCCTTC.

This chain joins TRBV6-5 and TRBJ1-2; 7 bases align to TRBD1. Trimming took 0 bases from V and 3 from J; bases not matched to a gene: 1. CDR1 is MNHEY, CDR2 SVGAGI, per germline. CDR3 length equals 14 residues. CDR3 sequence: CASSYSGQHYGYTF. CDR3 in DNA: TGTGCCAGCAGTTACTCGGGACAGCACTATGGCTACACCTTC.

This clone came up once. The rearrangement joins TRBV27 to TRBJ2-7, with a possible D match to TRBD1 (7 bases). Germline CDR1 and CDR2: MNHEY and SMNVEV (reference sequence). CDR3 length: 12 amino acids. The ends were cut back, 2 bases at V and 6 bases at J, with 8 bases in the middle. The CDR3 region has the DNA TGTGCCAGCAGTTTACAGGGGGGCGAGCAGTACTTC. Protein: CASSLQGGEQYF.

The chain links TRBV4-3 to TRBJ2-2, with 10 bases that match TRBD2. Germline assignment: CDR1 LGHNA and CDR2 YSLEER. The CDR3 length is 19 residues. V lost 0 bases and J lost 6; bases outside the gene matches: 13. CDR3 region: CASSQEGGVGSGRPGELFF. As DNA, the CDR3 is TGCGCCAGCAGCCAAGAGGGGGGGGTCGGTAGCGGGAGGCCCGGGGAGCTGTTTTTT.

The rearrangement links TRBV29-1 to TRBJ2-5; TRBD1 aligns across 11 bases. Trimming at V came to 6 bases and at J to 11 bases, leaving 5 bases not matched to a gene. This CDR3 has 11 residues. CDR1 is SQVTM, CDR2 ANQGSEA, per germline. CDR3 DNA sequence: TGCAGCGTCAAGGACAGGGGGCCACAGTACTTC. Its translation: CSVKDRGPQYF.

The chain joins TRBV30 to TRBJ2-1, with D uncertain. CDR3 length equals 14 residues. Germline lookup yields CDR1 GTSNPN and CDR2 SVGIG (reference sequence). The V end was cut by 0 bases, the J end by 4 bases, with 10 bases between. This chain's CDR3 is CAWSVNRNYNEQFF. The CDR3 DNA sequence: TGTGCCTGGAGTGTAAACAGAAATTACAATGAGCAGTTCTTC.

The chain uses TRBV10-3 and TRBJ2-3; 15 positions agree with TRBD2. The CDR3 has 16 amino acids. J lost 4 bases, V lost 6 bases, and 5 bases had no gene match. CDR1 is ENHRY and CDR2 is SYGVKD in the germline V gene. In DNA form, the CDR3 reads TGTGCCATCAGGATGGGACTAGCGGGGGGACCAGATACGCAGTATTTT. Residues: CAIRMGLAGGPDTQYF.

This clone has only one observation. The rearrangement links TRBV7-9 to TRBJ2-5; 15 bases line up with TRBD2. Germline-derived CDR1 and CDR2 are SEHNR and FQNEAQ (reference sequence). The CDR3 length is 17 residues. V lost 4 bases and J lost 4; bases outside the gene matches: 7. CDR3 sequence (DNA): TGTGCCAGCAGCTCGGGACTAGCGGGGGGCCCCGGAGAGACCCAGTACTTC. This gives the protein CASSSGLAGGPGETQYF. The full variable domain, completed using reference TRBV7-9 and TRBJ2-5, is DTGVSQNPRHKITKRGQNVTFRCDPISEHNRLYWYRQTLGQGPEFLTYFQNEAQLEKSRLLSDRFSAERPKGSFSTLEIQRTEQGDSAMYLCASSSGLAGGPGETQYFGPGTRLLVL.

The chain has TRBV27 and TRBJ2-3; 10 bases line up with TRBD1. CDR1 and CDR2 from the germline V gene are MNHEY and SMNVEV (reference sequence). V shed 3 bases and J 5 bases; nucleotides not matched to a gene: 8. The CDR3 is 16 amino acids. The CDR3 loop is CASSFIGTGVVDTQYF. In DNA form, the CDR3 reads TGTGCCAGCAGTTTTATAGGGACAGGGGTAGTAGATACGCAGTATTTT.

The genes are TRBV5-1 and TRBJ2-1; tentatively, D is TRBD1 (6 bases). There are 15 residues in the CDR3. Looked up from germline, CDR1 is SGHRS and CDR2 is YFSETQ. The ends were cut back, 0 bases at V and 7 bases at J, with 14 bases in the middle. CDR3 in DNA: TGCGCCAGCAGCTTGGGTGGAACTAGGGGGAATGAGCAGTTCTTC. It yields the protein CASSLGGTRGNEQFF.

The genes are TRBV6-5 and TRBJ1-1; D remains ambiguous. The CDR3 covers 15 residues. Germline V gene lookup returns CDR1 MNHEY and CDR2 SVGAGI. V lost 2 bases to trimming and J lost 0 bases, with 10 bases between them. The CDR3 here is CASSYGGTMNTEAFF. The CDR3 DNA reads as TGTGCCAGCAGTTACGGCGGCACTATGAACACTGAAGCTTTCTTT.

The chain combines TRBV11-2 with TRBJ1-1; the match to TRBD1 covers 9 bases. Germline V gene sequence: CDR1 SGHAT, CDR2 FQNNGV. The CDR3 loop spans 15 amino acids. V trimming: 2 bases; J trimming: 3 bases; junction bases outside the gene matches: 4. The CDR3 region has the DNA TGTGCCAGCAGCTTACGGGGACAGGGAGACACTGAAGCTTTCTTT. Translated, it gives CASSLRGQGDTEAFF.

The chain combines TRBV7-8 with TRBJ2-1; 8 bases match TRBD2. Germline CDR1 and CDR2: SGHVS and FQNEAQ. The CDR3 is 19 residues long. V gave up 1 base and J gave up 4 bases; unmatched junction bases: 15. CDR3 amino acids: CASSLGGSSGSVRYNEQFF. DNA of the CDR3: TGTGCCAGCAGCTTAGGTGGAAGCAGCGGGAGTGTAAGATACAATGAGCAGTTCTTC. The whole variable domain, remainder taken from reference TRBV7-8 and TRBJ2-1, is GAGVSQSPRYKVAKRGQDVALRCDPISGHVSLFWYQQALGQGPEFLTYFQNEAQLDKSGLPSDRFFAERPEGSVSTLKIQRTQQEDSAVYLCASSLGGSSGSVRYNEQFFGPGTRLTVL.

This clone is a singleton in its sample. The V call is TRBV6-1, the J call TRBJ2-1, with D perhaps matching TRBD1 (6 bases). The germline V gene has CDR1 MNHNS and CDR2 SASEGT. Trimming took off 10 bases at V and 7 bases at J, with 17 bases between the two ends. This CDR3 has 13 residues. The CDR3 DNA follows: TGTGCCACCAACGCAGGGGTGGGGAATGAGCAGTTCTTC. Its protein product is CATNAGVGNEQFF.

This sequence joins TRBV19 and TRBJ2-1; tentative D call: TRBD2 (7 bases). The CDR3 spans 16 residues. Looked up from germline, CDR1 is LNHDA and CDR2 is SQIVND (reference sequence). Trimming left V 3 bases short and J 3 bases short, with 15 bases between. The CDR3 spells CASSMVGLGGYNEQFF. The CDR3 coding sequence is TGTGCCAGTAGTATGGTAGGACTAGGGGGCTACAATGAGCAGTTCTTC.

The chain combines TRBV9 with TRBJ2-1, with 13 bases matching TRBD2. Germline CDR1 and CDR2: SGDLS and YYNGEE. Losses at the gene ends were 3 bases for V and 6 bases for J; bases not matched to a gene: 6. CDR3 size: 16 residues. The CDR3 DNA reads TGTGCCAGCAGCGCACCCAGACTAGCGGGGGGCAATGAGCAGTTCTTC. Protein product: CASSAPRLAGGNEQFF.

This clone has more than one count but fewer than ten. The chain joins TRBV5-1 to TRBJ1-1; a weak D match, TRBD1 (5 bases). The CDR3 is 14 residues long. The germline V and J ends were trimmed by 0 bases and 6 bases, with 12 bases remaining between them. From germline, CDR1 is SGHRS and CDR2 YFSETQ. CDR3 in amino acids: CASSLGQGKAEAFF. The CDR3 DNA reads TGCGCCAGCAGCTTGGGGCAGGGAAAGGCTGAAGCTTTCTTT. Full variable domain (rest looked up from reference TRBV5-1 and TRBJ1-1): KAGVTQTPRYLIKTRGQQVTLSCSPISGHRSVSWYQQTPGQGLQFLFEYFSETQRNKGNFPGRFSGRQFSNSRSEMNVSTLELGDSALYLCASSLGQGKAEAFFGQGTRLTVV.

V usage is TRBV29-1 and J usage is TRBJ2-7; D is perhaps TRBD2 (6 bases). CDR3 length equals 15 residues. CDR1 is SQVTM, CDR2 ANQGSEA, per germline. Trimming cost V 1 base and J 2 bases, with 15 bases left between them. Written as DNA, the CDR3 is TGCAGCGTTGAAGGTATGGGGCAGCGGGCCTACGAGCAGTACTTC. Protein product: CSVEGMGQRAYEQYF.

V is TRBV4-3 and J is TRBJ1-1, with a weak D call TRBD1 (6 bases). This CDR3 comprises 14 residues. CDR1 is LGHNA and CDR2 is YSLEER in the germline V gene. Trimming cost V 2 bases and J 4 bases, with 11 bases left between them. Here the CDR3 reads CASSQSRGITEAFF. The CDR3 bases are TGCGCCAGCAGCCAAAGCAGGGGTATCACTGAAGCTTTCTTT.

CDR3 DNA sequence: TGTGCCAGCAGTTTCACCGACGAGGGGAGGTACGAGCAGTACTTC. It translates to CASSFTDEGRYEQYF. The chain recombines TRBV28 with TRBJ2-5, with a possible D match to TRBD2 (6 bases). The last part of the DNA fits TRBJ2-7 better; the J call may be wrong. This CDR3 spans 15 amino acids. Germline V gene data show CDR1 as MDHEN and CDR2 as SYDVKM.

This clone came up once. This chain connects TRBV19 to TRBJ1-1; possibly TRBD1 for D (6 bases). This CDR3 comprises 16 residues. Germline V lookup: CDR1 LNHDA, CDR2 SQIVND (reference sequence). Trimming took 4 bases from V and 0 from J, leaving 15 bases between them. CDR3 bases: TGTGCCAGTAGTACTCAAGGACAGATCATGAACACTGAAGCTTTCTTT. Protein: CASSTQGQIMNTEAFF.